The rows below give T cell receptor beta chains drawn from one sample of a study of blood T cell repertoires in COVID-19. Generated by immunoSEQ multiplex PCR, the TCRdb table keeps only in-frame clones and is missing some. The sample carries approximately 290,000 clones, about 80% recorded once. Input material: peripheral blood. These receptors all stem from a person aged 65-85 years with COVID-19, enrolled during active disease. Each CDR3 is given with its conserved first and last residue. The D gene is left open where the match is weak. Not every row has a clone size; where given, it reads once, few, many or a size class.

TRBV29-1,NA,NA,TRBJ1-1,TGCAGCGTTGATTTTTCGGCAGGGGCCACTGAAGCTTTCTTT,CSVDFSAGATEAFF
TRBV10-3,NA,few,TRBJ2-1,TGTGCCATCAGTGAAATACTAGCCGAGCAGTTCTTC,CAISEILAEQFF
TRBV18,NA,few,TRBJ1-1,TGTGCCAGCTCCCTAAGGAGCGACACTGAAGCTTTCTTT,CASSLRSDTEAFF
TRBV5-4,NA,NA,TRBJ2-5,TGTGCCAGCAGCATCTCACCCAGGGGTCCCCAAGAGACCCAGTACTTC,CASSISPRGPQETQYF
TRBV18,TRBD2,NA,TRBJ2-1,TGTGCCAGCTCCGGGAGGCCGAGCTCCTACAATGAGCAGTTCTTC,CASSGRPSSYNEQFF
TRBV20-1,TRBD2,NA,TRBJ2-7,TGCAGTGCTCGTGCCTGGACTAGCCCGACCTACGAGCAGTACTTC,CSARAWTSPTYEQYF
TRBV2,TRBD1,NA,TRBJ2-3,TGTGCCAGCCGGTGGGACAGGTCAACAGATACGCAGTATTTT,CASRWDRSTDTQYF
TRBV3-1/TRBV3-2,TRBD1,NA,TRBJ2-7,TGTGCCAGCAGCCAAGAAGCCATACGGACAGGGATATTCTACGAGCAGTACTTC,CASSQEAIRTGIFYEQYF
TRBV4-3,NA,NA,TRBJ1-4,TGCGCCAGCAGTCGGACAGAATGGGGTGAAAAACTGTTTTTT,CASSRTEWGEKLFF
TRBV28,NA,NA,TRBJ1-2,TGTGCCAGCAGTTTGAAGCTAGGGGCCTGGGGCTACACCTTC,CASSLKLGAWGYTF
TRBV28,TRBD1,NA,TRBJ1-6,TGTGCCAGCCTGAGAGGGACAGACTATAATTCACCCCTCCACTTT,CASLRGTDYNSPLHF
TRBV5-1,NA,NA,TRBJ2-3,TGCGCCAGCAGCTTAGAGCGCAGAGCGGATACGCAGTATTTT,CASSLERRADTQYF
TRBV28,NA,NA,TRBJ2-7,TGTGCCAGCAGTTTATTTTCTGCCGGGAATTCCTACGAGCAGTACTTC,CASSLFSAGNSYEQYF
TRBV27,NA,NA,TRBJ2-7,TGTGCCAGCAGTTTAAAAGGTGGTTTAGCCCTCTACGAGCAGTACTTC,CASSLKGGLALYEQYF
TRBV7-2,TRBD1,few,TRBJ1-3,TGTGCCAGCAGCCCGAGGACAGGGGCAGGAAACACCATATATTTT,CASSPRTGAGNTIYF
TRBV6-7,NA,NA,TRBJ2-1,TGTGCCAGCATTAAGGGGCGGAATAATGAGCAGTTCTTC,CASIKGRNNEQFF
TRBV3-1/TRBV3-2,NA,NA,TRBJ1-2,TGTGCCAGCAGCCAAGATCTTGGAGGGCCCTATGGCTACACCTTC,CASSQDLGGPYGYTF
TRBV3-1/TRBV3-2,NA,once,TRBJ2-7,TGTGCCAGCAGCCTGGGGAGCAGCTACGAGCAGTACTTC,CASSLGSSYEQYF
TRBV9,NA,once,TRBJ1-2,TGTGCCAGCAGCGTAGGCCCGACAGCCACCCACTATGGCTACACCTTC,CASSVGPTATHYGYTF
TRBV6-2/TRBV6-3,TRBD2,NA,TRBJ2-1,TGTGCCAGCAGTTCGACCGGGACTAGTCACAATGAGCAGTTCTTC,CASSSTGTSHNEQFF
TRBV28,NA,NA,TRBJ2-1,TGTGCAAGCACAGAGCAGGGGATTTTGTATGAGCAGTTCTTC,CASTEQGILYEQFF
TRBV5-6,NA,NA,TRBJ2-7,TGTGCCAGCAGAGGACAGCACGGCCGCTACGAGCAGTACTTC,CASRGQHGRYEQYF
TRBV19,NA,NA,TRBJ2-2,TGTGCCACAGTAACAGGGATGACCGGGGAGCTGTTTTTT,CATVTGMTGELFF
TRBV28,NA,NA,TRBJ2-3,TGTGCCAGCAGTCCCTCAGATACGCAGTATTTT,CASSPSDTQYF
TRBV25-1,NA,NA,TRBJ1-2,TGTGCCAGCAGTGAATATAGGAGGGAGGGTGGCTACACCTTC,CASSEYRREGGYTF
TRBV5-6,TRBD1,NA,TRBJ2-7,TGTGCCAGCAGCTTGTCCCAGGGGGCCCACGAGCAGTACTTC,CASSLSQGAHEQYF
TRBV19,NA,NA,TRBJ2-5,TGTGCCAGTAAGGGGCGGGGAAGTGAGACCCAGTACTTC,CASKGRGSETQYF